This record covers a single T cell receptor beta chain. V was shortened by 2 bases and J by 7 bases, with 14 bases between the two germline ends. The CDR3 spans 15 residues. Per the germline V gene, CDR1 is LGHNA and CDR2 is YNFKEQ. The data belong to a study of control samples from healthy donors and cancer patients. Libraries were prepared by immunoSEQ multiplex PCR; TCRdb keeps only in-frame clonotypes and omits some of them. The table shows around 170,000 clones, with roughly 92% occurring only once. The chain carries TRBV4-2 and TRBJ2-2; D is possibly TRBD2 (6 bases). This TCR came from a man aged 25-45 years in good health. Sample: blood. The CDR3 protein is CASSQRLGVNGELFF. The CDR3 nucleotides are TGTGCCAGCAGCCAAAGACTAGGGGTGAACGGGGAGCTGTTTTTT.